These 23 T cell receptor beta chains were sequenced from one sample in a study of neurological immune-mediated disorders. MiXCR was run by TCRdb on the 5' RACE reads, yielding one entry per CDR3 protein. The sample has tens of thousands of distinct CDR3 sequences; 10% to 13% are singletons. Sequencing input: PBMCs. The source is a man aged 40-49 years in good health.

This clonotype has ten or more counts. The gene calls are TRBV29-1 and TRBJ2-1; D is perhaps TRBD2 (5 bases). Between the trimmed V and J ends, which lost 7 bases and 2 bases, there was a span of 12 bases. CDR3 length: 13 amino acids. Germline CDR1 SQVTM, CDR2 ANQGSEA. CDR3 DNA sequence: TGCAGCGCGGACCGGGGAGCCTACAATGAGCAGTTCTTC. Translated, it gives CSADRGAYNEQFF.

Comment on this clonotype: A much more abundant neighbour one base away suggests this may be a read error. CDR3 coding DNA: TGTGCCAGTACTACGGGACACCTTTTTTACGAGCAGTACTTC. Encoded protein: CASTTGHLFYEQYF. V usage is TRBV19 and J usage is TRBJ2-7, with D maybe TRBD1 (6 bases). V lost 7 bases and J lost 4, with 17 bases in between. The CDR3 is made up of 14 amino acids. CDR1 LNHDA and CDR2 SQIVND come from the germline V gene (reference sequence).

This clonotype was recorded at least ten times. The J gene is TRBJ1-2, the V gene TRBV6-2 or TRBV6-3; D gene unclear. CDR3 length: 15 amino acids. V dropped 6 bases and J dropped 0 bases, with 14 bases sitting between them. From germline, CDR1 is MNHEY and CDR2 SVGEGT. CDR3 DNA: TGTGCCAGCAGCTCTCCCCGACATTCTAACTATGGCTACACCTTC. Translation gives CASSSPRHSNYGYTF.

This clonotype was recorded at least ten times. The chain has TRBV2 and TRBJ1-4; D is possibly TRBD1 (5 bases). The CDR3 sequence is 13 residues long. V was cut by 7 bases and J by 7 bases, with 13 bases left in between. Germline V gives CDR1 SNHLY, CDR2 FYNNEI. CDR3 sequence reads: CASTPTRGEKLFF. The CDR3 DNA reads TGTGCCAGCACTCCGACTAGGGGTGAAAAACTGTTTTTT.

This clonotype was recorded many times. V is TRBV28 and J is TRBJ2-5; 10 nucleotides match TRBD2. Germline CDR1 and CDR2: MDHEN and SYDVKM. With 6 bases clipped from V and 4 bases from J, the junction kept 8 bases outside the gene matches. CDR3 size: 15 residues. CDR3 sequence (DNA): TGTGCCAGCAGAGGAGCGGGAGGGCCGGGAGAGACCCAGTACTTC. It is translated as CASRGAGGPGETQYF.

This chain uses TRBV28 with TRBJ1-4, with 7 nucleotides matching TRBD1. Trimming took 5 bases from V and 5 from J; bases not matched to a gene: 11. This CDR3 has 16 residues. Per germline, CDR1 MDHEN and CDR2 SYDVKM. CDR3 coding DNA: TGTGCCAGCAGTCGAGGAGGGCAGGGGGGGAATGAAAAACTGTTTTTT. Residues: CASSRGGQGGNEKLFF.

This clonotype was detected many times. This chain connects TRBV5-1 to TRBJ2-7; possible D gene TRBD2, 6 bases. The length of the CDR3 is 15 residues. CDR1 is SGHRS, CDR2 YFSETQ, per germline. V was pared by 2 bases and J by 3 bases, with 15 bases between. CDR3 nucleotide sequence: TGCGCCAGCAGCTTAACAACGGGAGCGGTCTACGAGCAGTACTTC. Translated: CASSLTTGAVYEQYF. Filled out from reference TRBV5-1 and TRBJ2-7, the complete variable domain reads KAGVTQTPRYLIKTRGQQVTLSCSPISGHRSVSWYQQTPGQGLQFLFEYFSETQRNKGNFPGRFSGRQFSNSRSEMNVSTLELGDSALYLCASSLTTGAVYEQYFGPGTRLTVT.

This clonotype has a count of ten or more. The chain has TRBV5-1 and TRBJ1-1; 9 nucleotides align to TRBD1. Germline CDR1 is SGHRS and CDR2 is YFSETQ. The junction had 6 bases not matched to a gene; V was cut back by 4 bases and J by 5 bases. The CDR3 loop spans 14 amino acids. The CDR3 loop reads CASSRTGEGTEAFF. The CDR3 DNA is TGCGCCAGCAGCAGGACAGGGGAGGGAACTGAAGCTTTCTTT.

This clonotype occurred many times. The DNA of the CDR3 is TGCGCCAGCAGCACCGGGACAGAGCTTGAAGCTTTCTTT. Protein sequence: CASSTGTELEAFF. The gene calls are TRBV5-1 and TRBJ1-1; TRBD1 aligns across 7 bases. Trimming removed 4 bases from V and 7 bases from J; junction bases left unmatched: 7. Germline V lookup: CDR1 SGHRS, CDR2 YFSETQ. The CDR3 covers 13 residues.

The sample holds many counts of this clonotype. The CDR3: CASSSDLAGETQYF. Here the CDR3 DNA reads TGTGCCAGCAGCTCGGACTTAGCAGGAGAGACCCAGTACTTC. The chain links TRBV7-9 to TRBJ2-5; perhaps TRBD2 as D (5 bases). V lost 4 bases and J 4 bases, leaving 13 bases between the germline ends. This CDR3 contains 14 residues. Germline CDR1 and CDR2: SEHNR and FQNEAQ (reference sequence). The complete variable domain, with remaining parts taken from reference TRBV7-9 and TRBJ2-5, reads DTGVSQNPRHKITKRGQNVTFRCDPISEHNRLYWYRQTLGQGPEFLTYFQNEAQLEKSRLLSDRFSAERPKGSFSTLEIQRTEQGDSAMYLCASSSDLAGETQYFGPGTRLLVL.

This clonotype was detected many times. Written as DNA, the CDR3 is TGTGCCAGCAGCTTAAATCCGGGGGCGGCGGGGAATGAGCAGTTCTTC. Its translation: CASSLNPGAAGNEQFF. The rearrangement joins TRBV7-9 to TRBJ2-1, with D perhaps given as TRBD1 or TRBD2 (6 bases each). This CDR3 spans 16 amino acids. V was trimmed by 2 bases and J by 7 bases, leaving 18 bases between them. The germline V gene has CDR1 SEHNR and CDR2 FQNEAQ (reference sequence).

This clonotype was seen repeatedly, ten times or more. The chain has TRBV27 and TRBJ1-5, with D possibly being TRBD1 (5 bases). Germline V gene lookup returns CDR1 MNHEY and CDR2 SMNVEV (reference sequence). CDR3 length: 13 residues. V was pared by 5 bases and J by 4 bases, with 9 bases between. The CDR3 here is CASSVAGNQPQHF. The DNA of the CDR3 is TGTGCCAGCAGTGTTGCAGGGAATCAGCCCCAGCATTTT.

The V call is TRBV5-1, the J call TRBJ2-3, with D perhaps matching TRBD1 (5 bases). Per the germline V gene, CDR1 is SGHRS and CDR2 is YFSETQ. Trimming shortened V by 4 bases and J by 4 bases, and 13 bases separated the two germline ends. CDR3 length equals 14 residues. In DNA, the CDR3 is TGCGCCAGCAGCCGGAGCGACAGATCAGATACGCAGTATTTT. Translated: CASSRSDRSDTQYF.

This clonotype was observed at least ten times. V usage is TRBV28 and J usage is TRBJ2-3, with 9 positions matching TRBD2. The ends lost 1 base at V and 1 base at J; junction bases unmatched: 9. Germline CDR1 MDHEN, CDR2 SYDVKM. The CDR3 covers 18 residues. The CDR3 protein is CASSLYVRKREGTDTQYF. In nucleotides, the CDR3 is TGTGCCAGCAGTTTATATGTGAGAAAGCGGGAGGGCACAGATACGCAGTATTTT. Drawing the rest from reference TRBV28 and TRBJ2-3, the complete variable domain is DVKVTQSSRYLVKRTGEKVFLECVQDMDHENMFWYRQDPGLGLRLIYFSYDVKMKEKGDIPEGYSVSREKKERFSLILESASTNQTSMYLCASSLYVRKREGTDTQYFGPGTRLTVL.

In this sample, this clonotype turned up many times. The chain is built from TRBV6-1 and TRBJ1-1; 7 bases line up with TRBD1. The CDR3 loop spans 15 amino acids. The V segment lost 8 bases and the J segment 0 bases; nucleotides outside the gene matches: 9. Germline assignment: CDR1 MNHNS and CDR2 SASEGT. CDR3 sequence: CASGDRVGMNTEAFF. The CDR3 DNA follows: TGTGCCAGCGGAGACAGGGTGGGGATGAACACTGAAGCTTTCTTT.

The chain carries TRBV7-9 and TRBJ2-1; the D is unclear. This CDR3 is built from 11 residues. The germline V gene encodes CDR1 SEHNR and CDR2 FQNEAQ (reference sequence). The CDR3 loop is CGWLGDNEQFF. CDR3 sequence (DNA): TGTGGATGGCTAGGAGACAATGAGCAGTTCTTC.

Turning to this clonotype: Its ends do not fully match the called genes, so a read error is possible. This sequence joins TRBV6-5 and TRBJ2-2; tentative D call: TRBD1 (6 bases). The CDR3 has 16 residues. In germline, CDR1 is MNHEY, CDR2 SVGAGI. The CDR3 DNA is TGTACCACCCGCTGGGGGCATCGCACTAACACCGGGGAGCTATTTTTT. It yields the protein CTTRWGHRTNTGELFF.

This clonotype occurred many times. This chain connects TRBV14 to TRBJ2-1; tentative D call: TRBD2 (6 bases). V was shortened by 1 base and J by 2 bases, with 15 bases between the two germline ends. The CDR3 has 17 residues. The germline V gene encodes CDR1 SGHDN and CDR2 FVKESK. CDR3 nucleotide sequence: TGTGCCAGCAGCCAAGTGCCCTGGCGGGGAGCCTACAATGAGCAGTTCTTC. This sequence encodes CASSQVPWRGAYNEQFF.

This clonotype was counted a few times. This chain links TRBV3-1 with TRBJ2-1; TRBD1 matches 8 bases. Germline values: CDR1 LGHDT, CDR2 YNNKEL (reference sequence). The J segment lost 3 bases and the V segment lost 8 bases, leaving 15 bases of the junction unmatched. The length of the CDR3 is 17 residues. This CDR3 reads CASWGADATGGYNEQFF. CDR3 in DNA: TGTGCCAGCTGGGGGGCTGACGCAACAGGGGGCTACAATGAGCAGTTCTTC.

This clonotype was recorded at least ten times. The chain uses TRBV20-1 and TRBJ2-5; no clear D gene. There are 11 residues in the CDR3. V was cut by 8 bases and J by 4 bases, with 11 bases left in between. Looked up from germline, CDR1 is DFQATT and CDR2 is SNEGSKA (reference sequence). CDR3 DNA sequence: TGCAGTCCCCACGGTGGAGAGACCCAGTACTTC. Translation gives CSPHGGETQYF.

This clonotype was counted at least ten times. In nucleotides, the CDR3 is TGTGCCAGCACCGCCCCGGGCCGTCCTTACGAGCAGTACTTC. Translation gives CASTAPGRPYEQYF. The V gene is TRBV7-9, the J gene TRBJ2-7, with D uncertain. V shed 7 bases and J shed 4 bases, with 17 bases lying between them. Looked up from germline, CDR1 is SEHNR and CDR2 is FQNEAQ (reference sequence). This CDR3 has 14 residues.

This clonotype showed up many times. The rearrangement joins TRBV20-1 to TRBJ2-7; D is possibly TRBD2 (5 bases). Trimming removed 5 bases at V and 0 bases at J, with 20 bases between. The CDR3 is made up of 16 amino acids. The germline V gene has CDR1 DFQATT and CDR2 SNEGSKA (reference sequence). The CDR3 DNA reads TGCAGTGCTTCTACTCCGGCGGGCCAGACCTCCTACGAGCAGTACTTC. Protein sequence: CSASTPAGQTSYEQYF.

This clonotype has a count of ten or more. In DNA, the CDR3 is TGTGCCAGCAGTTTTAAATTTAATAGCGGGAGTCCCTCCTACGAGCAGTACTTC. Translating gives CASSFKFNSGSPSYEQYF. The J gene is TRBJ2-7, the V gene TRBV28, with TRBD2 matching 9 bases. CDR1 and CDR2 (germline): MDHEN, SYDVKM. The CDR3 sequence is 18 residues long. V dropped 3 bases and J dropped 0; count of bases not matched to a gene: 12.